This entry is about one T cell receptor beta chain. The sample is drawn from a study of blood T cell repertoires in COVID-19. Across the whole study: Samples came from the United States, Italy and Spain, spanning acute and convalescent COVID-19. Nucleic acid was either cDNA or gDNA, and it came from T cells, B-cell-depleted T cells, or PBMCs.

The CDR3 covers 17 residues. V lost 4 bases and J 2 bases, leaving 20 bases between the germline ends. The V gene's germline CDR1 is SEHNR and CDR2 FQNEAQ (reference sequence). Original handling: Reference gene primers were amplified, and this amplification served to estimate nucleated cell counts. The repertoire was sequenced with immunoSEQ multiplex PCR; TCRdb's copy has only in-frame clones and lacks some. V, J and clone size derive from that table, while D and trimming were established from the DNA sequence. Among roughly 280,000 clones listed, about 88% were seen once. Clinical history reported by participants formed the basis on which cohorts were assigned.

The V gene is TRBV7-9, the J gene TRBJ2-5; TRBD1 might be the D (5 bases). The TCR comes from a woman aged 50 to 65 who had recovered from COVID-19. The sample was PBMCs or T cells enriched from blood (not recorded which). CDR3 loop: CASSSPHGAGIQETQYF. The CDR3 DNA follows: TGTGCCAGCAGCTCCCCCCATGGGGCAGGGATACAAGAGACCCAGTACTTC.